The entry below gives a single T cell receptor beta chain sequence along with its context. Its antigen is unidentified. This specimen comes from a study of cytomegalovirus exposure and HLA in healthy donors. Study outcomes and limitations: A later analysis found most CMV-associated TCR beta chains apparently HLA-restricted.

Germline V gives CDR1 SGHRS, CDR2 YFSETQ. Trimming removed 0 bases from V and 4 bases from J, with 13 bases in between. The CDR3 is 16 residues long. 13 Jbeta primers and 60 Vbeta primers were used for the PCR. TCRdb's table, derived via immunoSEQ multiplex PCR, lists solely in-frame clones and lacks some. Here the sample spans roughly 70,000 clones, 74% being singletons. The sequenced material came from PBMCs. This TCR derives from a human donor in good health. The V and J genes are TRBV5-1 and TRBJ1-4; no reliable D call. The CDR3 DNA reads TGCGCCAGCAGCTTGGCCCGAAGCGGCGGTAATGAAAAACTGTTTTTT. It specifies CASSLARSGGNEKLFF.